What follows are 12 T cell receptor beta chains derived from one specimen sequenced in a study of graft-versus-host responses after intestinal transplantation. Antigens of these TCRs are unknown. The table came from immunoSEQ multiplex PCR; TCRdb's copy has only in-frame clones and leaves some out. The sample consists of around 87,000 clones, 85% to 95% of them appearing once. The input for sequencing was unstimulated CD8+ T cells sorted from spleen or lymph node cells, taken before transplant. The receptor source for this set is a human donor who was the organ donor for an intestinal transplant.

This rearrangement joins TRBV19 to TRBJ1-2; D unclear. Trimming removed 5 bases from V and 8 bases from J, with 15 bases in between. Per the germline V gene, CDR1 is LNHDA and CDR2 is SQIVND (reference sequence). The CDR3 consists of 13 residues. CDR3 in amino acids: CASSVLGRMGYTF. CDR3 nucleotide sequence: TGTGCCAGTAGTGTTTTGGGCCGGATGGGCTACACCTTC.

The CDR3 sequence is CASSLGGSYSNQPQHF. As DNA, the CDR3 is TGTGCCAGCAGTTTAGGGGGCAGCTATAGCAATCAGCCCCAGCATTTT. This chain connects TRBV27 to TRBJ1-5, with a possible D match to TRBD1 (6 bases). Germline V gives CDR1 MNHEY, CDR2 SMNVEV (reference sequence). V shed 2 bases and J shed 0 bases, with 11 bases lying between them. The CDR3 loop spans 16 amino acids.

Worth noting for this clone: Other nucleotide sequences from this sample produce the same CDR3. The chain carries TRBV6-1 and TRBJ2-7; TRBD1 might be the D (5 bases). Trimming stripped 6 bases from V and 1 base from J, with 13 bases between. The germline CDR1 and CDR2 sequences are MNHNS and SASEGT. The CDR3 is 14 residues long. CDR3 nucleotide sequence: TGTGCCAGCAGAACGACAGCACAATCCTACGAGCAGTACTTC. Translated: CASRTTAQSYEQYF.

As to this clone: An end of the junction does not agree with germline; a read error may underlie this. This chain joins TRBV5-1 and TRBJ2-3; 9 nucleotides match TRBD2. The CDR3 runs 17 residues. Germline lookup yields CDR1 SGHRS and CDR2 YFSETQ. The CDR3: CASSFGARGGYTDTQYF. In DNA form, the CDR3 reads TGCGCCAGCAGCTTTGGTGCGCGGGGGGGATACACAGATACACAGTATTTT.

The J gene is TRBJ1-4, the V gene TRBV29-1; possible D gene TRBD1, 6 bases. V was trimmed by 4 bases and J by 6 bases, leaving 21 bases between them. Germline lookup yields CDR1 SQVTM and CDR2 ANQGSEA. This CDR3 has 16 residues. CDR3 bases: TGCAGCGTTGTTTTCAAGGTGGACAGAAAATATGAAAAACTGTTTTTT. Protein sequence: CSVVFKVDRKYEKLFF.

This clone was counted a single time. V gene TRBV19 combines with J gene TRBJ1-4, with D possibly matching TRBD1 (5 bases). Per germline, CDR1 LNHDA and CDR2 SQIVND (reference sequence). V lost 2 bases to trimming and J lost 7 bases, with 8 bases between them. The CDR3 loop spans 13 amino acids. CDR3 coding DNA: TGTGCCAGTAGTATAAGGGGCATTGAAAAACTGTTTTTT. Protein sequence: CASSIRGIEKLFF.

The rearrangement links TRBV5-4 to TRBJ1-1; maybe TRBD1 (6 bases). Trimming cost V 4 bases and J 5 bases, with 18 bases left between them. CDR3 length equals 15 residues. Germline V lookup: CDR1 SGHNT, CDR2 YYREEE (reference sequence). Here the CDR3 DNA reads TGTGCCAGCAGCCCGGTGGGCGGGGGCCATACTGAAGCTTTCTTT. Translating it yields CASSPVGGGHTEAFF. Filled out from reference TRBV5-4 and TRBJ1-1, the complete variable domain reads ETGVTQSPTHLIKTRGQQVTLRCSSQSGHNTVSWYQQALGQGPQFIFQYYREEENGRGNFPPRFSGLQFPNYSSELNVNALELDDSALYLCASSPVGGGHTEAFFGQGTRLTVV.

The chain links TRBV20-1 to TRBJ1-2; perhaps TRBD1 as D (6 bases). Trimming cost V 4 bases and J 5 bases, with 8 bases left between them. Germline V gene sequence: CDR1 DFQATT, CDR2 SNEGSKA (reference sequence). There are 11 residues in the CDR3. CDR3 amino acids: CSATGAYGYTF. CDR3 DNA: TGCAGTGCTACAGGGGCTTATGGCTACACCTTC.

Only one count was recorded for this clone. The chain links TRBV19 to TRBJ2-7; TRBD2 matches 11 bases. V was clipped by 5 bases and J by 3 bases; unmatched bases: 6. Germline V gene data show CDR1 as LNHDA and CDR2 as SQIVND (reference sequence). The length of the CDR3 is 15 residues. The CDR3: CASSPGTSGIYEQYF. In DNA form, the CDR3 reads TGTGCCAGTAGTCCCGGGACTAGCGGTATCTACGAGCAGTACTTC.

The J gene is TRBJ2-1, the V gene TRBV29-1; 14 bases are shared with TRBD2. The V gene end was trimmed by 5 bases and the J gene end by 8 bases; junction bases not matched to a gene: 5. This CDR3 is 14 amino acids long. Germline V gene data show CDR1 as SQVTM and CDR2 as ANQGSEA. The CDR3 DNA is TGCAGCGTTTTGCCGGGACTAGCGGGGGATGAGCAGTTCTTC. It encodes CSVLPGLAGDEQFF.

The J gene is TRBJ1-1, the V gene TRBV6-5, with a weak D call TRBD1 (6 bases). Germline CDR1 MNHEY, CDR2 SVGAGI. The CDR3 contains 15 residues. Trimming stripped 0 bases from V and 0 bases from J, with 8 bases between. The CDR3 reads CASSYSAGVNTEAFF. The CDR3 DNA reads TGTGCCAGCAGTTACTCGGCAGGGGTGAACACTGAAGCTTTCTTT.

The V gene is TRBV27, the J gene TRBJ1-3; D may be TRBD1 (5 bases). CDR1 is MNHEY, CDR2 SMNVEV, per germline (reference sequence). This CDR3 contains 15 residues. Trimming took off 6 bases at V and 0 bases at J, with 12 bases between the two ends. The CDR3 reads CASRLTGNSGNTIYF. The CDR3, as DNA: TGTGCCAGCAGACTTACAGGCAACTCTGGAAACACCATATATTTT.